One sample yielded the 20 T cell receptor beta chains listed below, sequenced in a study of CD8+ T cells in alopecia areata. RNA was extracted and reverse transcribed into cDNA as the sequencing template. TCRdb's copy holds only in-frame clones and misses some; the assay was immunoSEQ multiplex PCR. The profile shows 200,000 or so clones, roughly 60% of them singletons. Treatment given: oral pan-JAK inhibitor, 5-10 mg twice daily. The starting material was CD4+ T cells sorted from blood, obtained at week 24, from a patient treated with tofacitinib. The source of these receptors is a human donor with alopecia areata.

The rearrangement uses TRBV30 and TRBJ1-5, with D perhaps TRBD1 (5 bases). The germline CDR1 and CDR2 sequences are GTSNPN and SVGIG (reference sequence). V was shortened by 3 bases and J by 3 bases, with 15 bases between the two germline ends. The CDR3 is 15 amino acids. The CDR3 DNA sequence: TGTGCCTGGAGCTCATACGGGGGATTCAATCAGCCCCAGCATTTT. Encoded protein: CAWSSYGGFNQPQHF.

This clone occurred a few times. The J gene is TRBJ2-7, the V gene TRBV7-2; 11 bases are a match to TRBD2. CDR3 length equals 15 residues. Germline assignment: CDR1 SGHTA and CDR2 FQGNSA. Trimming cost V 5 bases and J 2 bases; bases outside gene matches: 5. CDR3 coding DNA: TGTGCCAGCAGCCTCACTAGCGGGAGTACCTACGAGCAGTACTTC. This gives the protein CASSLTSGSTYEQYF.

The chain recombines TRBV2 with TRBJ2-7; TRBD1 matches 8 bases. The CDR3 consists of 13 residues. With 7 bases clipped from V and 5 bases from J, the junction kept 7 bases outside the gene matches. The germline gives CDR1 SNHLY, CDR2 FYNNEI. The CDR3 DNA is TGTGCCAGCAATAAGGACAGGGACCACGAGCAGTACTTC. Translation: CASNKDRDHEQYF.

The sample holds a few counts of this clone. The V gene is TRBV7-2, the J gene TRBJ2-5; 7 positions match TRBD2. The CDR3 is made up of 14 amino acids. V gave up 7 bases and J gave up 1 base; unmatched junction bases: 6. In germline, CDR1 is SGHTA, CDR2 FQGNSA. The CDR3 coding sequence is TGTGCCAGCACCGCTTCTAGCGGCCAAGAGACCCAGTACTTC. Protein sequence: CASTASSGQETQYF. Full variable domain (rest looked up from reference TRBV7-2 and TRBJ2-5): GAGVSQSPSNKVTEKGKDVELRCDPISGHTALYWYRQSLGQGLEFLIYFQGNSAPDKSGLPSDRFSAERTGGSVSTLTIQRTQQEDSAVYLCASTASSGQETQYFGPGTRLLVL.

This clone showed up just once. V gene TRBV7-6 combines with J gene TRBJ2-7; D is unclear. Per the germline V gene, CDR1 is SGHVS and CDR2 is FNYEAQ. V shed 1 base and J shed 0 bases, with 4 bases lying between them. The CDR3 loop spans 13 amino acids. DNA of the CDR3: TGTGCCAGCAGCTTAGAACGCTCCTACGAGCAGTACTTC. This translates into CASSLERSYEQYF. The variable domain in full, completed from reference TRBV7-6 and TRBJ2-7, reads GAGVSQSPRYKVTKRGQDVALRCDPISGHVSLYWYRQALGQGPEFLTYFNYEAQQDKSGLPNDRFSAERPEGSISTLTIQRTEQRDSAMYRCASSLERSYEQYFGPGTRLTVT.

The rearrangement uses TRBV29-1 and TRBJ1-2; D might be TRBD1 (6 bases). The V and J ends lost 6 bases and 7 bases respectively, with 24 bases between them. Germline CDR1 reads SQVTM; CDR2 reads ANQGSEA. This CDR3 comprises 15 residues. The CDR3 bases are TGCAGCGTCTACCCCCCCCAGGGGCGGAGGGGTGGCTACACCTTC. Amino acid sequence: CSVYPPQGRRGGYTF.

The chain recombines TRBV2 with TRBJ2-7, with 10 bases matching TRBD2. CDR3 length: 14 amino acids. The ends lost 1 base at V and 5 bases at J; junction bases unmatched: 2. CDR1 and CDR2 from the germline V gene are SNHLY and FYNNEI. The CDR3 loop is CASSEERGGDEQYF. In DNA, the CDR3 is TGTGCCAGCAGTGAAGAGCGGGGGGGCGACGAGCAGTACTTC.

The chain is built from TRBV4-1 and TRBJ2-7; D not resolved. Per the germline V gene, CDR1 is MGHRA and CDR2 is YSYEKL. The CDR3 sequence is 14 residues long. V lost 2 bases and J 2 bases, leaving 10 bases between the germline ends. The CDR3 DNA sequence: TGCGCCAGCAGCCAAAGGATAAACACCTACGAGCAGTACTTC. Encoded protein: CASSQRINTYEQYF.

V gene TRBV27 combines with J gene TRBJ2-5; perhaps TRBD1 as D (6 bases). Per the germline V gene, CDR1 is MNHEY and CDR2 is SMNVEV (reference sequence). V dropped 5 bases and J dropped 2 bases, with 9 bases sitting between them. The CDR3 covers 13 residues. The CDR3 is CASSDRNQETQYF. The CDR3 DNA follows: TGTGCCAGCAGTGACAGGAATCAAGAGACCCAGTACTTC.

This clone was recorded a few times. The chain is built from TRBV4-1 and TRBJ2-1; no firm D call. The CDR3 length is 13 residues. Germline CDR1 is MGHRA and CDR2 is YSYEKL. V gave up 0 bases and J gave up 9 bases, with 9 bases separating them. The DNA for the CDR3 is TGCGCCAGCAGCCAAGATCATCTCTCTGAGCAGTTCTTC. It translates to CASSQDHLSEQFF.

The V gene is TRBV30, the J gene TRBJ2-7; tentatively, D is TRBD1 (6 bases). The ends were cut back, 0 bases at V and 2 bases at J, with 11 bases in the middle. The germline CDR1 and CDR2 sequences are GTSNPN and SVGIG (reference sequence). This CDR3 is 14 amino acids long. This chain's CDR3 is CAWSVQGGTYEQYF. For the CDR3, the DNA is TGTGCCTGGAGTGTACAGGGTGGCACCTACGAGCAGTACTTC.

The chain joins TRBV11-2 to TRBJ2-1, with 7 bases fitting TRBD2. J gave up 8 bases and V 6 bases, and 4 bases lay outside the gene matches. The CDR3 loop spans 12 amino acids. CDR1 and CDR2 (germline): SGHAT, FQNNGV. The DNA for the CDR3 is TGTGCCAGCAGTGTAACTAGCGATGAGCAGTTCTTC. Amino acid sequence: CASSVTSDEQFF. The full variable domain, completed using reference TRBV11-2 and TRBJ2-1, is EAGVAQSPRYKIIEKRQSVAFWCNPISGHATLYWYQQILGQGPKLLIQFQNNGVVDDSQLPKDRFSAERLKGVDSTLKIQPAKLEDSAVYLCASSVTSDEQFFGPGTRLTVL.

The rearrangement uses TRBV4-2 and TRBJ2-1; maybe TRBD2 (5 bases). This CDR3 spans 14 amino acids. V was shortened by 0 bases and J by 3 bases, with 6 bases between the two germline ends. Germline CDR1 reads LGHNA; CDR2 reads YNFKEQ. CDR3 nucleotide sequence: TGTGCCAGCAGCCAAGAGGGGAGCTACAATGAGCAGTTCTTC. Translating it yields CASSQEGSYNEQFF.

The V gene is TRBV18, the J gene TRBJ1-5; weak D call: TRBD1 (6 bases). The V end lost 5 bases, the J end lost 6 bases, and 11 bases lay between the germline ends. CDR3 length equals 13 residues. Germline V gives CDR1 KGHSH, CDR2 LQKENI. CDR3 amino acids: CASSTGSGQPQHF. The CDR3 DNA sequence: TGTGCCAGCTCAACAGGGTCGGGTCAGCCCCAGCATTTT.

The chain is built from TRBV29-1 and TRBJ2-1; 8 bases fit TRBD2. The CDR3 totals 14 residues. After removal of 5 bases from V and 3 bases from J, the junction contained 6 bases not matched to a gene. The germline gives CDR1 SQVTM, CDR2 ANQGSEA. CDR3 protein: CSVLGSGSYNEQFF. In DNA form, the CDR3 reads TGCAGCGTTCTGGGAAGCGGGAGCTACAATGAGCAGTTCTTC.

The chain recombines TRBV9 with TRBJ2-2, with D unresolved. Germline CDR1 reads SGDLS; CDR2 reads YYNGEE. CDR3 length equals 13 residues. Trimming cost V 1 base and J 7 bases, with 8 bases left between them. The CDR3, as DNA: TGTGCCAGCAGCGTAAAGGGCGGCGGGGAGCTGTTTTTT. Its protein product is CASSVKGGGELFF. Variable domain in full (rest from reference TRBV9 and TRBJ2-2): DSGVTQTPKHLITATGQRVTLRCSPRSGDLSVYWYQQSLDQGLQFLIQYYNGEERAKGNILERFSAQQFPDLHSELNLSSLELGDSALYFCASSVKGGGELFFGEGSRLTVL.

V usage is TRBV29-1 and J usage is TRBJ1-2; tentative D call: TRBD1 (6 bases). Germline values: CDR1 SQVTM, CDR2 ANQGSEA. The V end lost 4 bases, the J end lost 7 bases, and 19 bases lay between the germline ends. This CDR3 region has 14 residues. The CDR3 loop reads CSVAETGSFRGYTF. CDR3 nucleotides: TGCAGCGTTGCCGAGACAGGATCATTTCGTGGCTACACCTTC. Combining the CDR3 with reference TRBV29-1 and TRBJ1-2 gives the whole variable domain SAVISQKPSRDICQRGTSLTIQCQVDSQVTMMFWYRQQPGQSLTLIATANQGSEATYESGFVIDKFPISRPNLTFSTLTVSNMSPEDSSIYLCSVAETGSFRGYTFGSGTRLTVV.

The V call is TRBV2, the J call TRBJ1-4, with D unclear. Trimming took 5 bases from V and 8 from J, leaving 9 bases between them. Per the germline V gene, CDR1 is SNHLY and CDR2 is FYNNEI. The CDR3 is 12 amino acids. CDR3 region: CASSRGNEKLFF. CDR3 in DNA: TGTGCCAGCAGTCGGGGAAACGAAAAACTGTTTTTT.

V gene TRBV29-1 combines with J gene TRBJ2-3; weak D call: TRBD1 (6 bases). The CDR3 totals 13 residues. V lost 6 bases, J lost 1 base, and 11 bases lay in between. The germline CDR1 and CDR2 sequences are SQVTM and ANQGSEA. CDR3 bases: TGCAGCGTCGCTAACAGGGGCACAGATACGCAGTATTTT. This gives the protein CSVANRGTDTQYF.

As to this clone: This specimen includes other DNA sequences encoding the same CDR3. The chain employs TRBV2 and TRBJ2-5; unclear D gene. Germline V lookup: CDR1 SNHLY, CDR2 FYNNEI. The CDR3 runs 11 residues. Deletions cut 6 bases from V and 1 base from J, with 3 bases between. CDR3 DNA sequence: TGTGCCAGCAGCAGCCAAGAGACCCAGTACTTC. Translated, it gives CASSSQETQYF. Full variable domain (outside the CDR3, taken from reference TRBV2 and TRBJ2-5): EPEVTQTPSHQVTQMGQEVILRCVPISNHLYFYWYRQILGQKVEFLVSFYNNEISEKSEIFDDQFSVERPDGSNFTLKIRSTKLEDSAMYFCASSSQETQYFGPGTRLLVL.